Shown below are 21 T cell receptor beta chains from a single sample sequenced in a study of response to subunit inactivated influenza vaccine. Using its own MiXCR run on the RT-PCR reads, TCRdb lists one record per CDR3 protein. The sample lists some 600,000 distinct CDR3 sequences, 14% occurring once. The sample here was PBMCs from blood, taken 14 days before vaccination. The receptor set was obtained from a man aged 50 or older who received an inactivated influenza vaccine.

There are many counts of this clonotype. The chain combines TRBV5-1 with TRBJ1-5; D gene ambiguous. V was trimmed by 0 bases and J by 5 bases, leaving 12 bases between them. Germline V CDR1 and CDR2: SGHRS, YFSETQ. This CDR3 has 15 amino acids. This CDR3 reads CASSLGGVGDQPQHF. The CDR3 DNA sequence: TGCGCCAGCAGCTTGGGGGGAGTCGGGGATCAGCCCCAGCATTTT.

This clonotype was found a few times. This chain connects TRBV28 to TRBJ2-3, with 10 bases fitting TRBD2. Losses at the gene ends were 1 base for V and 13 bases for J; bases not matched to a gene: 8. Germline V gene sequence: CDR1 MDHEN, CDR2 SYDVKM. The CDR3 length is 14 residues. Here the CDR3 reads CASSLSLAGEFKYF. The CDR3, as DNA: TGTGCCAGCAGTTTATCGCTAGCGGGGGAATTCAAGTATTTT. The full variable domain, completed using reference TRBV28 and TRBJ2-3, is DVKVTQSSRYLVKRTGEKVFLECVQDMDHENMFWYRQDPGLGLRLIYFSYDVKMKEKGDIPEGYSVSREKKERFSLILESASTNQTSMYLCASSLSLAGEFKYFGPGTRLTVL.

The chain employs TRBV4-1 and TRBJ1-5; possible D gene TRBD1, 5 bases. This CDR3 spans 15 amino acids. The germline V gene has CDR1 MGHRA and CDR2 YSYEKL. Trimming removed 1 base from V and 4 bases from J, with 11 bases in between. CDR3 sequence (DNA): TGCGCCAGCAGCCAAGGCAGGGTTGGAAATCAGCCCCAGCATTTT. It is translated as CASSQGRVGNQPQHF.

This clonotype was seen just once. A read error may produce the germline difference seen at one junction end. The rearrangement links TRBV12-3 or TRBV12-4 to TRBJ2-3; unclear D gene. This CDR3 has 12 amino acids. This CDR3 reads CANSLVTDTQYF. DNA for the CDR3: TGTGCCAACAGTTTGGTCACAGATACGCAGTATTTT.

This clonotype was observed at least ten times. The rearrangement links TRBV7-2 to TRBJ2-2; D is ambiguous. With 2 bases removed from V and 11 bases from J, the gap between germline ends came to 6 bases. The CDR3 covers 11 residues. Germline V gene data show CDR1 as SGHTA and CDR2 as FQGNSA. DNA for the CDR3: TGTGCCAGCAGCTTAAAAACCGAGCTGTTTTTT. This encodes CASSLKTELFF.

At least ten counts were recorded for this clonotype. This sequence joins TRBV7-9 and TRBJ1-4, with 9 bases fitting TRBD1. The length of the CDR3 is 14 residues. Germline CDR1 and CDR2: SEHNR and FQNEAQ (reference sequence). Germline trimming cut 5 bases from V and 6 bases from J; bases unmatched to any gene: 4. The CDR3 DNA sequence: TGTGCCAGCAGCGGCTGGACAGGGGATGAAAAACTGTTTTTT. It specifies CASSGWTGDEKLFF.

The sample holds one count of this clonotype. V is TRBV29-1 and J is TRBJ2-7; D might be TRBD1 (6 bases). The germline CDR1 and CDR2 sequences are SQVTM and ANQGSEA. Trimming stripped 8 bases from V and 1 base from J, with 12 bases between. CDR3 length: 12 residues. The CDR3 region has the DNA TGCAGCTATGGGGACAATTCCTACGAGCAGTACTTC. Translated: CSYGDNSYEQYF.

This clonotype has more than one count but fewer than ten. The chain links TRBV15 to TRBJ2-5; no definite D call. The V end lost 4 bases, the J end lost 5 bases, and 23 bases lay between the germline ends. Germline loops: CDR1 LNHNV, CDR2 YYDKDF (reference sequence). CDR3 length equals 17 residues. The CDR3 DNA sequence: TGTGCCACCAGCACCGTCCCTGGGGTAAGGGTCGAGGAGACCCAGTACTTC. Its translation is CATSTVPGVRVEETQYF.

This clonotype was seen repeatedly, ten times or more. The chain carries TRBV12-3 or TRBV12-4 and TRBJ2-2; TRBD2 aligns across 11 bases. The CDR3 sequence is 15 residues long. J gave up 4 bases and V 2 bases, and 0 bases lay outside the gene matches. CDR3 sequence reads: CASSLTSGSTGELFF. As DNA, the CDR3 is TGTGCCAGCAGTTTAACTAGCGGGAGCACCGGGGAGCTGTTTTTT.

This clonotype came up many times. This chain links TRBV20-1 with TRBJ2-7; weak D call: TRBD2 (6 bases). CDR1 and CDR2 from the germline V gene are DFQATT and SNEGSKA (reference sequence). This CDR3 is 15 amino acids long. With 1 base removed from V and 0 bases from J, the gap between germline ends came to 13 bases. CDR3 amino acids: CSARVGGAISYEQYF. CDR3 in DNA: TGCAGTGCTAGAGTGGGCGGGGCCATCTCCTACGAGCAGTACTTC.

The sample holds a few counts of this clonotype. The gene calls are TRBV25-1 and TRBJ2-7; 10 nucleotides align to TRBD2. The length of the CDR3 is 17 residues. V lost 3 bases to trimming and J lost 0 bases; unmatched junction nucleotides: 8. CDR1 and CDR2 (germline): MGHDK, SYGVNS. Here the CDR3 reads CASSDPSRTSGSYEQYF. The CDR3, as DNA: TGTGCCAGCAGTGACCCCTCCCGGACTAGCGGCTCCTACGAGCAGTACTTC.

Here the CDR3 reads CASSGGGGDNEQFF. The CDR3 DNA sequence: TGTGCCAGCAGCGGTGGGGGGGGCGACAATGAGCAGTTCTTC. This chain connects TRBV9 to TRBJ2-1, with D possibly being TRBD2 (7 bases). V lost 3 bases, J lost 5 bases, and 12 bases lay in between. CDR1 SGDLS and CDR2 YYNGEE come from the germline V gene. The length of the CDR3 is 14 residues.

This clonotype was picked up a small number of times. This chain connects TRBV27 to TRBJ1-2; unclear D gene. The CDR3 loop spans 13 amino acids. Germline-derived CDR1 and CDR2 are MNHEY and SMNVEV (reference sequence). The V end lost 1 base, the J end lost 5 bases, and 8 bases lay between the germline ends. This CDR3 is CASSLYHGYGYTF. Here the CDR3 DNA reads TGTGCCAGCAGTTTATACCATGGATATGGCTACACCTTC.

This clonotype was seen many times. V usage is TRBV4-1 and J usage is TRBJ2-2; no clear D. The V end was cut by 5 bases, the J end by 6 bases, with 4 bases between. CDR3 size: 11 residues. The germline V gene has CDR1 MGHRA and CDR2 YSYEKL. CDR3 DNA sequence: TGCGCCAGCAGCTCGTCCGGGGAGCTGTTTTTT. Translated, it gives CASSSSGELFF.

This clonotype was detected only a few times. This chain connects TRBV12-3 or TRBV12-4 to TRBJ1-4; a weak D match, TRBD1 (5 bases). Between the trimmed V and J ends, which lost 7 bases and 7 bases, there was a span of 22 bases. The CDR3 length is 16 residues. Here the CDR3 reads CASNNFGPGTGEKLFF. The CDR3 DNA follows: TGTGCCAGCAACAATTTCGGCCCCGGGACTGGTGAAAAACTGTTTTTT.

V gene TRBV11-2 combines with J gene TRBJ2-7; D possibly corresponds to TRBD2 (6 bases). The J call may not be correct, given that the DNA end is closer to TRBJ2-1. Germline CDR1 is SGHAT and CDR2 is FQNNGV. This CDR3 has 14 amino acids. CDR3 protein: CASSNLDWRGEQFF. The CDR3 DNA reads as TGTGCCAGCAGCAACCTGGACTGGAGGGGCGAGCAGTTCTTC.

The chain uses TRBV29-1 and TRBJ2-7, with 12 bases fitting TRBD2. The CDR3 runs to 13 residues. J lost 7 bases, V lost 7 bases, and 8 bases had no gene match. Germline V lookup: CDR1 SQVTM, CDR2 ANQGSEA. This CDR3 is CSAYSGLAGEQYF. As DNA, the CDR3 is TGCAGCGCGTATTCAGGACTAGCGGGAGAGCAGTACTTC.

V and J are TRBV4-1 and TRBJ2-2; D ambiguous. The CDR3 totals 16 residues. Germline V gene lookup returns CDR1 MGHRA and CDR2 YSYEKL. Trimming took 0 bases from V and 1 from J, leaving 9 bases between them. The CDR3 DNA follows: TGCGCCAGCAGCCAAGAAGGACCGCTGAACACCGGGGAGCTGTTTTTT. This translates into CASSQEGPLNTGELFF.

This clonotype has ten or more counts. V gene TRBV18 combines with J gene TRBJ2-7, with a weak D call TRBD1 (6 bases). CDR1 and CDR2 (germline): KGHSH, LQKENI. The CDR3 length is 14 residues. The germline V and J ends were trimmed by 1 base and 5 bases, with 12 bases remaining between them. The CDR3 loop is CASSPRVQGNEQYF. The CDR3 nucleotides are TGTGCCAGCTCACCACGGGTACAGGGAAACGAGCAGTACTTC.

V is TRBV28 and J is TRBJ2-3; maybe TRBD1 (7 bases). CDR3 length equals 17 residues. With 5 bases removed from V and 4 bases from J, the gap between germline ends came to 22 bases. Germline-derived CDR1 and CDR2 are MDHEN and SYDVKM. Here the CDR3 DNA reads TGTGCCAGCAGTAACAGGGGAGAGGGGGGCCAAGCAGATACGCAGTATTTT. It codes for CASSNRGEGGQADTQYF.

V gene TRBV18 combines with J gene TRBJ2-6; D unclear. Trimming took 0 bases from V and 4 from J, leaving 13 bases between them. Germline-derived CDR1 and CDR2 are KGHSH and LQKENI. The CDR3 totals 17 residues. CDR3 DNA sequence: TGTGCCAGCTCACCACCGATCCTCAGTTCAGGGGCCAACGTCCTGACTTTC. Its protein is CASSPPILSSGANVLTF.